This entry describes one T cell receptor beta chain. The germline V gene has CDR1 SGHNT and CDR2 YENEEA. This CDR3 contains 14 residues. The J segment lost 4 bases and the V segment lost 5 bases, leaving 3 bases of the junction unmatched. Under the authors' procedure: Reference gene primer amplification gave estimated nucleated cell counts. Sequencing was performed with immunoSEQ multiplex PCR; in TCRdb, only in-frame clones are kept and a portion is missing. Clonal size and the V and J genes are those of that table, whereas D and trimming came from the DNA. The sample includes around 190,000 clones, 70% to 90% seen only once; the top ten take under 2%. These data are taken from a study of blood T cell repertoires in COVID-19. Study-level background: The origin of the acute and convalescent COVID-19 samples was the United States, Italy and Spain. Nucleic acid was either cDNA or gDNA, and it came from T cells, B-cell-depleted T cells, or PBMCs.

The chain links TRBV11-3 to TRBJ2-5; 11 positions match TRBD2. Sequencing input: peripheral blood. This TCR was recovered from a young man who had recovered from COVID-19. The CDR3 DNA reads TGTGCCAGCAGCGTAGGACTAGCGGGAGAGACCCAGTACTTC. Its protein product is CASSVGLAGETQYF.